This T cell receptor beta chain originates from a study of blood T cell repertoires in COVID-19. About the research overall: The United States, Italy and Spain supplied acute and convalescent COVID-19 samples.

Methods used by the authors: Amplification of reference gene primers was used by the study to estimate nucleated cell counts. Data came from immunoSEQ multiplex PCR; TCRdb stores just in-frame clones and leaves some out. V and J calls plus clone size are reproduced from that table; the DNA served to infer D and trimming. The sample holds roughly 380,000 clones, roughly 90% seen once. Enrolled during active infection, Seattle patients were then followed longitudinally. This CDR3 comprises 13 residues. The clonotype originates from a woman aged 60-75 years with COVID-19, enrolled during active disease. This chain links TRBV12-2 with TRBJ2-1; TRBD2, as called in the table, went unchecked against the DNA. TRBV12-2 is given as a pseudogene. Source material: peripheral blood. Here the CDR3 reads CASRFVKTGGQFF. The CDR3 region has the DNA TGTGCAAGTCGCTTCGTTAAGACCGGGGGTCAGTTCTTC.